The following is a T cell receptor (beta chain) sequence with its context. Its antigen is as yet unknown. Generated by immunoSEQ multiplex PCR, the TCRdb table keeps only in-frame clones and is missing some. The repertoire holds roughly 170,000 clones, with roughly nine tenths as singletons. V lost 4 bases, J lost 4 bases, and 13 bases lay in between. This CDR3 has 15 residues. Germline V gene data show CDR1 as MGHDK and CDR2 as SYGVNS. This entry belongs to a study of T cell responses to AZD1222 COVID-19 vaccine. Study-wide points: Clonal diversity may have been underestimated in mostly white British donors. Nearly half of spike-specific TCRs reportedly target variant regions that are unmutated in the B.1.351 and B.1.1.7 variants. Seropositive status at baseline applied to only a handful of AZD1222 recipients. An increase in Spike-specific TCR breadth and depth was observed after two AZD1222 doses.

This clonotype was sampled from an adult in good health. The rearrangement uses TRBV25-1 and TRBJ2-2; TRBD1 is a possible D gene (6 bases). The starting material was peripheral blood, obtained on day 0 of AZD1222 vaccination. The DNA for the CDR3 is TGTGCCAGCAGTGGCCCTGGACAGTTCACCGGGGAGCTGTTTTTT. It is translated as CASSGPGQFTGELFF. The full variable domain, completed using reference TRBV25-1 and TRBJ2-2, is EADIYQTPRYLVIGTGKKITLECSQTMGHDKMYWYQQDPGMELHLIHYSYGVNSTEKGDLSSESTVSRIRTEHFPLTLESARPSHTSQYLCASSGPGQFTGELFFGEGSRLTVL.